These 8 T cell receptor beta chains came from one sample sequenced in a study of identifying expanded T cells in peripheral blood (dated by TCRdb to between 2018 and 2020). The library relied on the immunoSEQ multiplex PCR assay. Drawn from immuneACCESS, this table holds only the in-frame rearrangements with V and J called that TCRdb kept. Clones are partly lost; checked studies trace under half to an unresolved V gene and leave the rest unexplained. The table for this sample lists under 100,000 clones; around 90% of them were counted only once. Together, the top ten hold 7% to 8.5% of the sample. Material: blood. The receptors shown here come from a person aged 18-69 years in good health.

CDR3 nucleotides: TGTGCCAGCAGCTTGGGGGGCCCGGGACTAGCGGGGACCGGGGAGCTGTTTTTT. Encoded protein: CASSLGGPGLAGTGELFF. The genes are TRBV7-6 and TRBJ2-2; 13 bases are shared with TRBD2. From germline, CDR1 is SGHVS and CDR2 FNYEAQ. The length of the CDR3 is 18 residues. Trimming took 3 bases from V and 5 from J; bases not matched to a gene: 9.

The V call is TRBV4-1, the J call TRBJ1-3; 8 positions agree with TRBD1. The CDR3 spans 15 residues. Trimming cost V 4 bases and J 4 bases; bases outside gene matches: 6. CDR1 and CDR2 (germline): MGHRA, YSYEKL. Here the CDR3 DNA reads TGCGCCAGCAGCCGTCCCGGGACAGGCGGAAACACCATATATTTT. Protein product: CASSRPGTGGNTIYF.

The rearrangement joins TRBV11-2 to TRBJ2-7, with D unresolved. CDR1 SGHAT and CDR2 FQNNGV come from the germline V gene. The CDR3 spans 10 residues. Trimming pared 5 bases from V and 3 bases from J, leaving 2 bases between. The DNA for the CDR3 is TGTGCCAGCAGCAACTACGAGCAGTACTTC. This sequence encodes CASSNYEQYF.

The V gene is TRBV6-5, the J gene TRBJ1-1; D is perhaps TRBD1 (6 bases). Germline CDR1 MNHEY, CDR2 SVGAGI. The CDR3 runs to 13 residues. V lost 4 bases and J lost 4, with 10 bases in between. CDR3 nucleotides: TGTGCCAGCAGTTCCCTAGGGGGCACTGAAGCTTTCTTT. Translated, it gives CASSSLGGTEAFF.

The CDR3 DNA follows: TGTGCCAGCAGCTTGTGGGGTACAGGTTATCAGCCCCAGCATTTT. The encoded protein is CASSLWGTGYQPQHF. The V gene is TRBV5-6, the J gene TRBJ1-5, with D possibly matching TRBD1 (5 bases). V was trimmed by 1 base and J by 5 bases, leaving 13 bases between them. CDR1 is SGHDT and CDR2 is YYEEEE in the germline V gene. The CDR3 contains 15 residues.

This clone came up once. The chain recombines TRBV5-4 with TRBJ1-4; D might be TRBD1 (5 bases). Trimming removed 4 bases from V and 6 bases from J, with 16 bases in between. Germline values: CDR1 SGHNT, CDR2 YYREEE (reference sequence). CDR3 length: 15 amino acids. The CDR3: CASSRNPGGDEKLFF. In DNA, the CDR3 is TGTGCCAGCAGCCGAAATCCGGGGGGGGATGAAAAACTGTTTTTT.

This chain uses TRBV18 with TRBJ2-6; tentatively, D is TRBD2 (6 bases). Germline CDR1 reads KGHSH; CDR2 reads LQKENI. V shed 1 base and J shed 4 bases, with 11 bases lying between them. CDR3 length: 16 amino acids. DNA for the CDR3: TGTGCCAGCTCACCACTTGGCAGCGGGGGGGCCAACGTCCTGACTTTC. Its protein product is CASSPLGSGGANVLTF. The full variable domain, completed using reference TRBV18 and TRBJ2-6, is NAGVMQNPRHLVRRRGQEARLRCSPMKGHSHVYWYRQLPEEGLKFMVYLQKENIIDESGMPKERFSAEFPKEGPSILRIQQVVRGDSAAYFCASSPLGSGGANVLTFGAGSRLTVL.

The V and J genes are TRBV15 and TRBJ2-5, with 12 bases aligning to TRBD1. The CDR3 runs to 19 residues. The junction had 20 bases not matched to a gene; V was cut back by 8 bases and J by 4 bases. Looked up from germline, CDR1 is LNHNV and CDR2 is YYDKDF (reference sequence). This CDR3 is CATAITGQGAMAFGETQYF. The CDR3 nucleotides are TGTGCCACCGCAATAACGGGACAGGGGGCGATGGCCTTTGGAGAGACCCAGTACTTC.